These 16 T cell receptor beta chains share one sample of origin, sequenced in a study of T cells in Graves' hyperthyroidism and ophthalmopathy. Template material for amplifying TCR beta CDR3 regions consisted of RNA transcripts. The TCR CDR3 was amplified in a first-round RT-PCR using the HTBI primer set. TCRdb re-called the multiplex PCR reads through MiXCR, storing one row per CDR3 protein. Of approximately 720,000 distinct CDR3 sequences in the sample, around 20% were seen once. Input material: blood. The receptor set was obtained from a woman aged 45-65 years with Graves' hyperthyroidism that later progressed to Graves' ophthalmopathy.

This clonotype was seen repeatedly, ten times or more. The chain employs TRBV4-1 and TRBJ1-1; D not resolved. Trimming cost V 0 bases and J 3 bases, with 8 bases left between them. This CDR3 spans 14 amino acids. Germline CDR1 is MGHRA and CDR2 is YSYEKL. CDR3 amino acids: CASSQDRIDTEAFF. In DNA, the CDR3 is TGCGCCAGCAGCCAAGATAGAATAGACACTGAAGCTTTCTTT.

This clonotype was seen ten or more times. V usage is TRBV2 and J usage is TRBJ2-3, with 11 bases matching TRBD1. The CDR3 contains 13 residues. The V and J ends lost 9 bases and 6 bases, in that order; junction bases with no gene match: 5. Germline-derived CDR1 and CDR2 are SNHLY and FYNNEI. CDR3 protein: CASWTGGVDTQYF. DNA of the CDR3: TGTGCCAGTTGGACAGGGGGCGTCGATACGCAGTATTTT.

This clonotype occurred many times. The chain links TRBV20-1 to TRBJ2-3; 10 bases fit TRBD2. The CDR3 extends over 15 amino acids. V lost 4 bases to trimming and J lost 2 bases; unmatched junction nucleotides: 6. From germline, CDR1 is DFQATT and CDR2 SNEGSKA (reference sequence). CDR3 nucleotides: TGCAGTGCTATTAGCGGGGGGATGTTCACAGATACGCAGTATTTT. As protein: CSAISGGMFTDTQYF.

This clonotype was seen only a few times. The chain employs TRBV6-1 and TRBJ2-4; D possibly uses TRBD1 or TRBD2 (6 bases each). CDR1 and CDR2 (germline): MNHNS, SASEGT. Trimming took 6 bases from V and 2 from J, leaving 17 bases between them. The CDR3 has 16 residues. DNA of the CDR3: TGTGCCAGCAGGAATCGGGGGCGCGGATCCAAAAACATTCAGTACTTC. It is translated as CASRNRGRGSKNIQYF.

This clonotype was detected only a few times. J is TRBJ2-7 and V is TRBV4-1; tentative D call: TRBD1 (6 bases). The CDR3 covers 15 residues. V was cut by 4 bases and J by 3 bases, with 16 bases left in between. The germline V gene encodes CDR1 MGHRA and CDR2 YSYEKL. The CDR3 nucleotides are TGCGCCAGCAGCCGAGAGGACAGATTAATCTACGAGCAGTACTTC. It translates to CASSREDRLIYEQYF.

This clonotype has only a few counts. J is TRBJ2-3 and V is TRBV5-1; D may match TRBD1 or TRBD2 (5 bases each). CDR1 and CDR2 from the germline V gene are SGHRS and YFSETQ. This CDR3 contains 14 residues. The V gene lost 0 bases and the J gene lost 4 bases, with 9 bases spanning the gap. CDR3 protein: CASSLGGTADTQYF. CDR3 nucleotide sequence: TGCGCCAGCAGCTTGGGGGGGACGGCAGATACGCAGTATTTT.

The chain combines TRBV5-6 with TRBJ1-4, with a tentative D call TRBD1 (5 bases). Germline V CDR1 and CDR2: SGHDT, YYEEEE. V shed 3 bases and J shed 0 bases, with 15 bases lying between them. The CDR3 is made up of 17 amino acids. The DNA for the CDR3 is TGTGCCAGCAGCTACCTAGACAGCCGTGCAACTAATGAAAAACTGTTTTTT. Translation: CASSYLDSRATNEKLFF.

This clonotype has only a few counts. This chain connects TRBV9 to TRBJ1-6; D is uncertain. V lost 4 bases and J lost 6, with 14 bases in between. CDR1 is SGDLS and CDR2 is YYNGEE in the germline V gene. CDR3 size: 15 residues. CDR3 amino acids: CASSKEGISNSPLHF. CDR3 bases: TGTGCCAGCAGCAAAGAGGGAATTTCTAATTCACCCCTCCACTTT.

The table lists this clonotype with many counts. The rearrangement uses TRBV11-2 and TRBJ1-4, with D perhaps TRBD1 (5 bases). Germline values: CDR1 SGHAT, CDR2 FQNNGV. V was shortened by 5 bases and J by 6 bases, with 7 bases between the two germline ends. The CDR3 is made up of 12 amino acids. The CDR3 DNA follows: TGTGCCAGCAGCCGGGACTATGAAAAACTGTTTTTT. Its protein product is CASSRDYEKLFF.

V usage is TRBV5-4 and J usage is TRBJ1-2; perhaps TRBD1 as D (6 bases). V was trimmed by 0 bases and J by 4 bases, leaving 13 bases between them. Germline V lookup: CDR1 SGHNT, CDR2 YYREEE (reference sequence). The CDR3 covers 15 residues. The CDR3 reads CASSLEAGVRYGYTF. CDR3 sequence (DNA): TGTGCCAGCAGCTTGGAGGCAGGGGTTCGCTATGGCTACACCTTC.

This clonotype occurred many times. J is TRBJ1-1 and V is TRBV30; a weak D match, TRBD1 (5 bases). Germline CDR1 GTSNPN, CDR2 SVGIG (reference sequence). V was pared by 2 bases and J by 4 bases, with 14 bases between. The CDR3 has 14 residues. The DNA for the CDR3 is TGTGCCTGGAGTAAATCGGGGGGAGGCACTGAAGCTTTCTTT. Translation gives CAWSKSGGGTEAFF.

As concerns this clonotype: A much larger clone sits a single nucleotide away, making a read error possible. This chain uses TRBV30 with TRBJ1-1; TRBD1 matches 9 bases. With V trimmed by 2 bases and J by 5 bases, 6 bases remained unmatched. Germline lookup yields CDR1 GTSNPN and CDR2 SVGIG (reference sequence). CDR3 length: 14 residues. The CDR3 loop reads CAWSFGTGRTEAFF. The DNA of the CDR3 is TGTGCCTGGAGTTTTGGGACAGGGAGAACTGAAGCTTTCTTT.

This clonotype was counted at least ten times. The V call is TRBV3-1, the J call TRBJ2-5; TRBD2 matches at 12 bases. Germline CDR1 is LGHDT and CDR2 is YNNKEL (reference sequence). Trimming removed 0 bases from V and 4 bases from J; junction bases left unmatched: 12. CDR3 length: 19 residues. The CDR3 sequence is CASSQEAGLAGDPRETQYF. For the CDR3, the DNA is TGTGCCAGCAGCCAAGAAGCGGGACTAGCGGGCGACCCACGAGAGACCCAGTACTTC.

This clonotype was picked up many times. The rearrangement uses TRBV5-1 and TRBJ1-1, with D possibly matching TRBD1 (6 bases). The CDR3 has 15 residues. Germline CDR1 and CDR2: SGHRS and YFSETQ. V lost 0 bases and J 5 bases, leaving 14 bases between the germline ends. The CDR3 coding sequence is TGCGCCAGCAGCTTGGCCCCAGGGGTGCTTACTGAAGCTTTCTTT. Amino acids: CASSLAPGVLTEAFF.

This clonotype showed up just a few times. This sequence joins TRBV3-1 and TRBJ1-3; D may be TRBD1 (5 bases). The V end lost 4 bases, the J end lost 3 bases, and 19 bases lay between the germline ends. The CDR3 is 17 residues long. Germline V gene lookup returns CDR1 LGHDT and CDR2 YNNKEL (reference sequence). Here the CDR3 DNA reads TGTGCCAGCAGCCGCGCCCGGGGGGGAAGTGGTGGAAACACCATATATTTT. As protein: CASSRARGGSGGNTIYF.

Many counts were recorded for this clonotype. The chain employs TRBV5-8 and TRBJ2-5; D possibly corresponds to TRBD1 (6 bases). CDR3 length equals 14 residues. From germline, CDR1 is SGHTS and CDR2 YDEGEE. V was trimmed by 0 bases and J by 3 bases, leaving 9 bases between them. For the CDR3, the DNA is TGTGCCAGCAGCTTGGTGGGACAAAAAGAGACCCAGTACTTC. It specifies CASSLVGQKETQYF.